This T cell receptor beta chain was observed in a study of cytomegalovirus exposure and HLA in healthy donors. Regarding the study as a whole: There were a few CMV-associated chains whose specificity for CMV antigens was confirmed in vitro.

In regard to this clone: Its antigen remains unknown.

Primers: 60 Vbeta forward and 13 Jbeta reverse. Clones were read by immunoSEQ multiplex PCR, and TCRdb kept only the in-frame ones, dropping some. The table has approximately 170,000 clones, approximately 75% seen once; the top ten hold over 4%. After removal of 0 bases from V and 11 bases from J, the junction contained 8 bases not matched to a gene. The CDR3 runs 14 residues. The germline gives CDR1 PRHDT, CDR2 FYEKMQ (reference sequence). All the people who gave samples were healthy bone marrow donors. The sample consisted of PBMCs. This sequence was found in a man between 25 and 39 years old in good health and CMV-seropositive. The V gene is TRBV13, the J gene TRBJ2-5, with TRBD1 matching over 8 bases. For the CDR3, the DNA is TGTGCCAGCAGCTTAGGCAGGGGGCGCGTAGAGCAGTACTTC. Protein: CASSLGRGRVEQYF.